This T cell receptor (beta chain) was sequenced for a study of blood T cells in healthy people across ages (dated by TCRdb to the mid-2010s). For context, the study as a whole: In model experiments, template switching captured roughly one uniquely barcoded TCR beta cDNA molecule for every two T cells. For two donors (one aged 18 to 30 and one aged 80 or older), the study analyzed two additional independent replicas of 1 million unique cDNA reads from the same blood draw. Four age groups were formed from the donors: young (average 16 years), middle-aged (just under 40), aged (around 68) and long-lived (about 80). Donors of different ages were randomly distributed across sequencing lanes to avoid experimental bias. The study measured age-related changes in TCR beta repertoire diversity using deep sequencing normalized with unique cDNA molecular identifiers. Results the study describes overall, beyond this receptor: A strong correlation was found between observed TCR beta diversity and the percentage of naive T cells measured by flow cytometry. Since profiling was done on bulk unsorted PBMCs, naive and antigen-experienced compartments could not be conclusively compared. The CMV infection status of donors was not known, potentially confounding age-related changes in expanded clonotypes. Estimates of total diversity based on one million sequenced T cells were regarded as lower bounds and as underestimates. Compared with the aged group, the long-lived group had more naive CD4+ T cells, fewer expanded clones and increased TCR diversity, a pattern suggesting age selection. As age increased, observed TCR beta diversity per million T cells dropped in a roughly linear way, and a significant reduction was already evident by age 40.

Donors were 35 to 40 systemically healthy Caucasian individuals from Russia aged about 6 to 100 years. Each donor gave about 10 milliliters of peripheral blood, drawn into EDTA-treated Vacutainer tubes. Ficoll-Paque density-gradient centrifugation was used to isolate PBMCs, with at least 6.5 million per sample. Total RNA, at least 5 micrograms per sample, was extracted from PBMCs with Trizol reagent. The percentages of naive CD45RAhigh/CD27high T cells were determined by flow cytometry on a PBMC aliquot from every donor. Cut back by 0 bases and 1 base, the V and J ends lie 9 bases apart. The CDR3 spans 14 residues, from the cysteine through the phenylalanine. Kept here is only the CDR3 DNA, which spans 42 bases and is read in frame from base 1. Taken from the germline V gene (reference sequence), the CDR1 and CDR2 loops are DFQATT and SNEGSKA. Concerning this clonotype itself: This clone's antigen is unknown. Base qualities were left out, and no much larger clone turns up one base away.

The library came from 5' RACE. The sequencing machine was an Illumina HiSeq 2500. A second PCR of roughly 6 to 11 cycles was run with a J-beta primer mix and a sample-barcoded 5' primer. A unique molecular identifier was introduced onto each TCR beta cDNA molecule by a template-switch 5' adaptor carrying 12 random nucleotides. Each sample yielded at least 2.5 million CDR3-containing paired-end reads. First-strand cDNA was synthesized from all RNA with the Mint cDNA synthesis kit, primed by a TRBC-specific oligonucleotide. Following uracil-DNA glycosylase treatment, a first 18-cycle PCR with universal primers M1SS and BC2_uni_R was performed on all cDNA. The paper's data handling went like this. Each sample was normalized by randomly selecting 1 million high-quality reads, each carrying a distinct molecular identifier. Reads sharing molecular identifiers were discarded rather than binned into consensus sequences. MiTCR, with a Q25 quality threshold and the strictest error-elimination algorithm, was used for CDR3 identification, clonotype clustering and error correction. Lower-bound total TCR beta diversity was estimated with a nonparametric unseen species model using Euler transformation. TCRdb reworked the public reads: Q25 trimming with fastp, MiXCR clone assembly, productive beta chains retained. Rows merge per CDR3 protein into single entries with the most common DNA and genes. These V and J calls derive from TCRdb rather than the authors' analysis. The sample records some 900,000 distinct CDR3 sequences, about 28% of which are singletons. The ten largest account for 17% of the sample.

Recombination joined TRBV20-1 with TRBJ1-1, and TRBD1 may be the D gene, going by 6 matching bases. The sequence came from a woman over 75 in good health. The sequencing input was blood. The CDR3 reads CSARETGSNTEAFF. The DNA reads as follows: TGCAGTGCTAGAGAAACAGGGTCGAACACTGAAGCTTTCTTT.